This T cell receptor beta chain was profiled in a study of blood T cell repertoires in COVID-19. Study-level information: Samples of COVID-19 (acute and convalescent) were obtained from the United States, Italy and Spain.

Donors in Cohort 3 who had recovered were those with two negative PCRs, healthcare professional clearance, or resolution of their symptoms. Some clones are missing from TCRdb's copy, which holds only in-frame ones; the method was immunoSEQ multiplex PCR. The sample includes 150,000 to 200,000 clones, 88% seen only once; the top ten take 6.5% to 8%. Germline values: CDR1 LNHDA, CDR2 SQIVND (reference sequence). Trimming removed 3 bases at V and 7 bases at J, with 9 bases between. The CDR3 has 12 amino acids. The V call is TRBV19, the J call TRBJ1-1, with a weak D call TRBD1 (6 bases). The origin of this receptor is a woman in her forties or fifties who had recovered from COVID-19. The sample consisted of PBMCs or T cells enriched from blood (not recorded which). The CDR3 DNA sequence: TGTGCCAGTAGTATTGTGGGACATGAAGCTTTCTTT. As protein: CASSIVGHEAFF.